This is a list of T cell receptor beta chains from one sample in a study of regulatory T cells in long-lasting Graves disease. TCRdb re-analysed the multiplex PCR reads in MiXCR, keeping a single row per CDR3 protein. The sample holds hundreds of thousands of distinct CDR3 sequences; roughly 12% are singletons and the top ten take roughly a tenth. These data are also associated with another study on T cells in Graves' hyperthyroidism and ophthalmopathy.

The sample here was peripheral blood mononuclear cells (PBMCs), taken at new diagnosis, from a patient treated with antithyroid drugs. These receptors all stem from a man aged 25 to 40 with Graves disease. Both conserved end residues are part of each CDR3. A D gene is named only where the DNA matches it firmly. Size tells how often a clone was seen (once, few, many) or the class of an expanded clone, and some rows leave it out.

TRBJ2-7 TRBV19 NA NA TGTGCCAGTAGCTCCCCGCGGGGCTGGGACGAGCAGTACTTC CASSSPRGWDEQYF
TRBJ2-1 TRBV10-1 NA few TGCGCCAGCAGTGAGTCCTCGGCAGGGGTTGTGCAGTTCTTC CASSESSAGVVQFF
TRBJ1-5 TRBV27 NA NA TGTGCCAGCAGCCCCGAGGGGTTGATGAATCAGCCCCAGCATTTT CASSPEGLMNQPQHF
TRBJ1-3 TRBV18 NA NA TGTGCCAGCTCACCACGAAGGGGGAATGGAAACACCATATATTTT CASSPRRGNGNTIYF
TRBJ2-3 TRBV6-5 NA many TGTGCCAGCAGTTACTCGCCTAGCGGCACAGATACGCAGTATTTT CASSYSPSGTDTQYF
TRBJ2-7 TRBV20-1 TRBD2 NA TGCAGTGCCCCCCCGGGGGCGGGAGGGCCTTACGAGCAGTACTTC CSAPPGAGGPYEQYF
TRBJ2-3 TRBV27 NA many TGTGCCAGCAGTTTATCGAGAGGGGACGGACGACTTACAGATACGCAGTATTTT CASSLSRGDGRLTDTQYF
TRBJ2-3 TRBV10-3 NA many TGTGCCATCAGTGCTTGGCAGAGCACAGATACGCAGTATTTT CAISAWQSTDTQYF
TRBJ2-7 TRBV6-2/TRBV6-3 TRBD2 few TGTGCCAGCATAAAGGCCTTAAGCGGGAGGGTCTACGAGCAGTACTTC CASIKALSGRVYEQYF
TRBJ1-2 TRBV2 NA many TGTGCCAGCAGTGACAGGGCCTATGGCTACACCTTC CASSDRAYGYTF
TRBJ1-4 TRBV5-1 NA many TGCGCCAGCAGCTTGGAGGCCTCTAATGAAAAACTGTTTTTT CASSLEASNEKLFF
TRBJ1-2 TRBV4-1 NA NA TGCGCCAGCAGCCTAGACGTGGTTGAGGGCTACACCTTC CASSLDVVEGYTF
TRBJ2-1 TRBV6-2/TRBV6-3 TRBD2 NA TGTGCCAGCAGGGACAGTCTAGCGGGAGTTCGAAATGAGCAGTTCTTC CASRDSLAGVRNEQFF
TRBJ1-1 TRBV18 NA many TGTGCCAGCTCGCCAAACCGAGGAGAAGCTTTCTTT CASSPNRGEAFF
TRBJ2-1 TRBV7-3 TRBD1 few TGTGCCAGCAGCCCCGGACAGGGGATCAATGAGCAGTTCTTC CASSPGQGINEQFF
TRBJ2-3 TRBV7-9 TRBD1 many TGTGCCAGCAGCTCTGGGACAGCCACAGATACGCAGTATTTT CASSSGTATDTQYF
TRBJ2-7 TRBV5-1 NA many TGCGCCAGCAGCTTGGGCGGATACTACGAGCAGTACTTC CASSLGGYYEQYF
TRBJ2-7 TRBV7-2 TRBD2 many TGTGCCAGCAGTACCGGGACTAGCGGGAGAAAGCGCCACGAGCAGTACTTC CASSTGTSGRKRHEQYF
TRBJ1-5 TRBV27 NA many TGTGCCAGCAGTTTATCAGTCCAGTATAGCAATCAGCCCCAGCATTTT CASSLSVQYSNQPQHF
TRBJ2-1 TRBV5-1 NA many TGCGCCAGCAGCATTGGCGGAGCCTACAATGAGCAGTTCTTC CASSIGGAYNEQFF
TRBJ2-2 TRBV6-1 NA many TGTGCCAGCAGGCAGACTACCCCTGCCGGGGAGCTGTTTTTT CASRQTTPAGELFF
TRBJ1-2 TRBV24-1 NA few TGTGCCACCAGCCCATCGAATAACTATGGCTACACCTTC CATSPSNNYGYTF
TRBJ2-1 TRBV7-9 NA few TGTGCCAGCAGCTTTCAAGGGTATGAGCAGTTCTTC CASSFQGYEQFF
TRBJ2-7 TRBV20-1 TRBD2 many TGCAGTGCTAGGGACCGGACTAGCCCAACCTACGAGCAGTACTTC CSARDRTSPTYEQYF